This T cell receptor beta chain was recovered during a study of OX40 agonist ivuxolimab in advanced cancers. This clone was seen more than once but under ten times. The antigen is unknown. Study-level points and caveats: In a subset of nonresponders, normalized T-cell clonal expansion was also low.

Measured with immunoSEQ multiplex PCR; TCRdb has only the in-frame clones, and not every one. This sample has tens of thousands of clones, with over 75% found just once. This sequence originates from an adult with an advanced solid tumor such as melanoma, head and neck, liver or kidney cancer. The specimen comprised CD4+ or CD8+ T cells sorted from blood, sampled in a trial of the OX40 agonist ivuxolimab.

CDR3 DNA: TGTGCCAGTAGCCCAACAGCTTTCAATCAGCCCCAGCATTTT. Translating gives CASSPTAFNQPQHF. V gene TRBV19 combines with J gene TRBJ1-5; D not resolved. Trimming took off 6 bases at V and 3 bases at J, with 12 bases between the two ends. Looked up from germline, CDR1 is LNHDA and CDR2 is SQIVND (reference sequence). CDR3 length: 14 amino acids.